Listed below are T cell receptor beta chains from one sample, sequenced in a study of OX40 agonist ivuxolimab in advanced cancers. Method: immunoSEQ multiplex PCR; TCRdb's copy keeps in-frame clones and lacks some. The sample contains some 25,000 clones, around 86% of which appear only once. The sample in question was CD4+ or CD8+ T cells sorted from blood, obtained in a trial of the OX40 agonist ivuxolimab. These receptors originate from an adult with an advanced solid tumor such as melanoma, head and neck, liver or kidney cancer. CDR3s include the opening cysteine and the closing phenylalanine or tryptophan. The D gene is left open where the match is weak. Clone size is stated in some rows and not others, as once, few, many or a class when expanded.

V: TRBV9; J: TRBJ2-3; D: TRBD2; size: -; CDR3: CASSVDLAGVSDTQYF; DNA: TGTGCCAGCAGCGTAGACCTAGCGGGAGTCTCAGATACGCAGTATTTT
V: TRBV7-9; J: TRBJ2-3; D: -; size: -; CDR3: CASSLDGGGPLGTQYF; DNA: TGTGCCAGCAGCCTTGACGGTGGGGGGCCACTTGGTACGCAGTATTTT
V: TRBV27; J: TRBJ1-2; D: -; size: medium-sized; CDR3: CASSLSEGSGYTF; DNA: TGTGCCAGCAGTTTATCGGAGGGTAGTGGCTACACCTTC
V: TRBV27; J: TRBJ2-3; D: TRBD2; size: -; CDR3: CASSSQREVADTQYF; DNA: TGTGCCAGCAGTTCCCAGCGGGAGGTCGCAGATACGCAGTATTTT
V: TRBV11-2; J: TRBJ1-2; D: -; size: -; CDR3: CASSPGLSYTF; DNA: TGTGCCAGCAGCCCGGGACTCAGCTACACCTTC
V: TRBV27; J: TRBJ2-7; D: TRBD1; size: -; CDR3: CASSSGTAAYEQYF; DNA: TGTGCCAGCAGTTCCGGGACAGCAGCCTACGAGCAGTACTTC
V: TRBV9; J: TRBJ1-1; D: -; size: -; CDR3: CASSVGRDRVFF; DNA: TGTGCCAGCAGCGTAGGCCGGGACCGCGTCTTCTTT
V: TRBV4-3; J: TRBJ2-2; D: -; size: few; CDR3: CASSQDLRQYTGELFF; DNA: TGCGCCAGCAGCCAAGATCTGAGACAGTACACCGGGGAGCTGTTTTTT
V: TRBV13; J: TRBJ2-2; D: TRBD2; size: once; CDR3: CASSPGLGVGELFF; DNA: TGTGCCAGCAGCCCGGGACTAGGGGTCGGGGAGCTGTTTTTT
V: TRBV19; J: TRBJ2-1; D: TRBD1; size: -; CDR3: CASSIDQGAYNEQFF; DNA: TGTGCCAGTAGTATAGATCAGGGGGCGTACAATGAGCAGTTCTTC
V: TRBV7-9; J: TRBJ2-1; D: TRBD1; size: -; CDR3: CASSLRTGGDEQFF; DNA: TGTGCCAGCAGCTTGAGGACAGGGGGCGATGAGCAGTTCTTC
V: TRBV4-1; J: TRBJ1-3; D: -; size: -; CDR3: CASSQDGASGNTIYF; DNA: TGCGCCAGCAGCCAAGACGGAGCCTCTGGAAACACCATATATTTT
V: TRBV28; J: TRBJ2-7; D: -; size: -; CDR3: CASSDSGSHEQYF; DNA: TGTGCCAGCAGCGACAGTGGGAGCCACGAGCAGTACTTC
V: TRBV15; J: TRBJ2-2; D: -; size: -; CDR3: CATSRDYGVGGELFF; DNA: TGTGCCACCAGCAGAGATTATGGGGTAGGCGGGGAGCTGTTTTTT
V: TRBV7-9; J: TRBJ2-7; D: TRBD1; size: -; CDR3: CASSLVGPGQGVGEQYF; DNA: TGTGCCAGCAGCTTAGTGGGGCCGGGACAGGGAGTAGGCGAGCAGTACTTC
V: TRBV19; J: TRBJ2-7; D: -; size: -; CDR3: CASSTLVGKDGYEQYF; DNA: TGTGCCAGTAGTACCCTGGTGGGCAAAGATGGTTACGAGCAGTACTTC
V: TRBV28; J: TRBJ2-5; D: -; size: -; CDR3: CASSLVSGLETQYF; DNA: TGTGCCAGCAGTTTAGTGTCCGGACTAGAGACCCAGTACTTC
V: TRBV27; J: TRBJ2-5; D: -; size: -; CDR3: CASSLSFPPGAQETQYF; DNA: TGTGCCAGCAGTTTATCCTTCCCTCCAGGGGCCCAAGAGACCCAGTACTTC
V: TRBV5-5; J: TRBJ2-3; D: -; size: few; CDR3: CASSPGYGTQYF; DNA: TGTGCCAGCAGCCCAGGGTACGGTACGCAGTATTTT
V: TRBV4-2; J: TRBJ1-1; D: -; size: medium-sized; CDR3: CASSQGGSLQEAFF; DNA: TGTGCCAGCAGCCAAGGGGGTAGCCTCCAGGAAGCTTTCTTT
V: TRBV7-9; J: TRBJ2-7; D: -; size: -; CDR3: CASSPGGFSSSYEQYF; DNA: TGTGCCAGCAGCCCCGGCGGTTTTAGTAGTTCCTACGAGCAGTACTTC
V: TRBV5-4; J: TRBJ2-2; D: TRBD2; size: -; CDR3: CASSLSGGAGELFF; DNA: TGTGCCAGCAGCTTAAGCGGGGGGGCCGGGGAGCTGTTTTTT
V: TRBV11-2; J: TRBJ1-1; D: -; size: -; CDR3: CASSNRVLDTEAFF; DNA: TGTGCCAGCAGCAACAGGGTTTTAGACACTGAAGCTTTCTTT
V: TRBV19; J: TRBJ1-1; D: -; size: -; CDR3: CASSPQTDGAFF; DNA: TGTGCCAGTAGTCCTCAGACGGACGGAGCTTTCTTT
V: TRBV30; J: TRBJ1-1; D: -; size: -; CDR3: CAWSHGLGLGDTEAFF; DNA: TGTGCCTGGAGTCACGGGCTAGGACTCGGGGACACTGAAGCTTTCTTT
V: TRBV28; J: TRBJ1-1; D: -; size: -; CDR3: CASSFSFRNTEAFF; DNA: TGTGCCAGCAGTTTTTCGTTCCGGAACACTGAAGCTTTCTTT
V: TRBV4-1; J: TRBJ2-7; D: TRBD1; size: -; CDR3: CASSHELAQGNHEQYF; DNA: TGCGCCAGCAGCCATGAGTTGGCACAGGGGAACCACGAGCAGTACTTC
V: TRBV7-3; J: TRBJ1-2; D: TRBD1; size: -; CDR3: CASSLNHRGPYGYTF; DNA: TGTGCCAGCAGCTTAAACCACAGGGGCCCCTATGGCTACACCTTC
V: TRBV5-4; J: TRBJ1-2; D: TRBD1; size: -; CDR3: CASSLQGAGYGYTF; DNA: TGTGCCAGCAGCTTACAGGGGGCGGGGTATGGCTACACCTTC